Shown below are 9 T cell receptor beta chains from a single sample sequenced in a study of blood T cell repertoires in COVID-19. This table comes from immunoSEQ multiplex PCR, and its TCRdb copy is limited to in-frame clones, with some not included. The table lists some 110,000 clones, roughly four fifths of them singletons, with 7.9% in the top ten. Sequenced input: peripheral blood. All receptors derive from a man aged 70-80 years with acute or convalescent COVID-19.

The chain is built from TRBV5-1 and TRBJ2-3, with 10 bases lining up with TRBD2. The junction had 6 bases not matched to a gene; V was cut back by 6 bases and J by 2 bases. The CDR3 is 15 residues long. Germline CDR1 is SGHRS and CDR2 is YFSETQ. CDR3 bases: TGCGCCAGCACGCAAGCGGGGGGGGTCACAGATACGCAGTATTTT. Protein sequence: CASTQAGGVTDTQYF.

This clone was seen a few times. This chain joins TRBV27 and TRBJ2-7, with 14 bases aligning to TRBD2. The CDR3 has 17 residues. With 3 bases clipped from V and 6 bases from J, the junction kept 10 bases outside the gene matches. Germline loops: CDR1 MNHEY, CDR2 SMNVEV (reference sequence). The CDR3 region is CASSFLAGGTSGSEQYF. The CDR3 DNA sequence: TGTGCCAGCAGTTTTTTGGCTGGCGGGACTAGCGGGAGCGAGCAGTACTTC.

The chain uses TRBV5-1 and TRBJ2-1; 7 nucleotides match TRBD1. The V gene's germline CDR1 is SGHRS and CDR2 YFSETQ. The V gene end was trimmed by 5 bases and the J gene end by 1 base; junction bases not matched to a gene: 6. This CDR3 has 15 residues. The CDR3 spells CASRYRGESYNEQFF. The DNA for the CDR3 is TGCGCCAGCAGGTACAGGGGAGAGTCCTACAATGAGCAGTTCTTC. The full variable domain, in which reference TRBV5-1 and TRBJ2-1 provide the parts outside the CDR3, is KAGVTQTPRYLIKTRGQQVTLSCSPISGHRSVSWYQQTPGQGLQFLFEYFSETQRNKGNFPGRFSGRQFSNSRSEMNVSTLELGDSALYLCASRYRGESYNEQFFGPGTRLTVL.

The V call is TRBV10-1, the J call TRBJ2-7, with D tentatively TRBD1 (6 bases). V was shortened by 3 bases and J by 11 bases, with 20 bases between the two germline ends. Germline V lookup: CDR1 WNHNN, CDR2 SYGVQD (reference sequence). CDR3 size: 14 residues. The CDR3 reads CASSERMDRNIEYF. Written as DNA, the CDR3 is TGCGCCAGCAGTGAAAGGATGGACAGAAACATCGAGTACTTC.

The chain joins TRBV20-1 to TRBJ2-4; D perhaps matches TRBD1 (5 bases). This CDR3 comprises 11 residues. Germline loops: CDR1 DFQATT, CDR2 SNEGSKA (reference sequence). The CDR3 bases are TGCCAGGGCGCAGCCAAAAACATTCAGTACTTC. Translation: CQGAAKNIQYF.

The chain's CDR3 is CASRLGRNTGELFF. The CDR3 region has the DNA TGTGCCAGCAGGCTCGGTAGGAACACCGGGGAGCTGTTTTTT. This chain uses TRBV2 with TRBJ2-2, with D unresolved. The germline V gene encodes CDR1 SNHLY and CDR2 FYNNEI. V lost 6 bases, J lost 1 base, and 9 bases lay in between. There are 14 residues in the CDR3.

The chain employs TRBV3-1 (or the pseudogene TRBV3-2) and TRBJ2-2; TRBD1 might be the D (5 bases). The CDR3 is made up of 12 amino acids. The V gene lost 2 bases and the J gene lost 9 bases, with 7 bases spanning the gap. Germline assignment: CDR1 LGHDT and CDR2 YNNKEL (reference sequence). CDR3 in DNA: TGTGCCAGCAGCCAACAGGACAGGGAGCTGTTTTTT. This translates into CASSQQDRELFF.

The CDR3 loop reads CASSLSDQPQHF. The CDR3 DNA follows: TGTGCCAGCAGTTTATCGGATCAGCCCCAGCATTTT. This chain links TRBV28 with TRBJ1-5; D is unclear. Germline V gives CDR1 MDHEN, CDR2 SYDVKM. The CDR3 runs to 12 residues. The V end lost 1 base, the J end lost 5 bases, and 3 bases lay between the germline ends.

The table lists this clone with a few counts. V usage is TRBV30 and J usage is TRBJ1-3; tentatively, D is TRBD1 (5 bases). This CDR3 region has 15 residues. CDR1 is GTSNPN and CDR2 is SVGIG in the germline V gene (reference sequence). The V end was cut by 4 bases, the J end by 0 bases, with 13 bases between. CDR3 protein: CAWTGLDFSGNTIYF. The CDR3 region has the DNA TGTGCCTGGACAGGGTTAGATTTCTCTGGAAACACCATATATTTT.